This TCR beta chain was recorded in a study of blood T cell repertoires in COVID-19. The table came from immunoSEQ multiplex PCR; TCRdb's copy has only in-frame clones and leaves some out. The sample includes about 250,000 clones, 70% to 80% of them seen just once. With 7 bases clipped from V and 4 bases from J, the junction kept 2 bases outside the gene matches. Germline V gene lookup returns CDR1 MNHEY and CDR2 SVGAGI. The CDR3 totals 14 residues. The chain is built from TRBV6-5 and TRBJ2-5, with 14 bases that match TRBD2. This clonotype originated in a woman aged 80 or over with acute or convalescent COVID-19. The sequenced material came from peripheral blood. This chain's CDR3 is CASMGLAGVETQYF. The CDR3 DNA reads TGTGCCAGCATGGGACTAGCGGGGGTAGAGACCCAGTACTTC.